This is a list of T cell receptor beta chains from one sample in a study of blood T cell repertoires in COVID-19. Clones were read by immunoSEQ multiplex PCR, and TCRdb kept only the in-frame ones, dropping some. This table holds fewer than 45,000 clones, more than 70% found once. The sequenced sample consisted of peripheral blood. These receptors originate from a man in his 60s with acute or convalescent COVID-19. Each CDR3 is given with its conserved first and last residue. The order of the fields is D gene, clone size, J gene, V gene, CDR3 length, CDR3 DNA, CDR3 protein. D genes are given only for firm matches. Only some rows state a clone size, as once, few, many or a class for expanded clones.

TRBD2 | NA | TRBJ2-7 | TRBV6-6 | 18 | TGTGCCAGCAGCCGAACCGCCACGCCTCGTAGCGGGAGCTACGAGCAGTACTTC | CASSRTATPRSGSYEQYF
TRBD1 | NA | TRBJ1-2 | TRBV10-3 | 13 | TGTGCCATCAGGACAGGGGGCAACTATGGCTACACCTTC | CAIRTGGNYGYTF
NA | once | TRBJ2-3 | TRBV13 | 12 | TGTGCCAGCAGTGTCAGCGCAGATACGCAGTATTTT | CASSVSADTQYF
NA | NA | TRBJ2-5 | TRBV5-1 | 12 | TGCGCCAGCAGCTTGGTACAAGAGACCCAGTACTTC | CASSLVQETQYF
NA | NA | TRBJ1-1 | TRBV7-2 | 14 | TGTGCCAGCAGCCAAAAACGGGGAGTCACTGAAGCTTTCTTT | CASSQKRGVTEAFF
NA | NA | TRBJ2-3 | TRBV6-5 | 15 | TGTGCCAGCAGTTACTTGGGAGTCCGAGCAGATACGCAGTATTTT | CASSYLGVRADTQYF
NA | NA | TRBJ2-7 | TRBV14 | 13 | TGTGCCAGCAGCCGCAGCAGGGGCTACGAGCAGTACTTC | CASSRSRGYEQYF
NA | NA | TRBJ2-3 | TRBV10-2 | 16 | TGCGCCAGCAGTGAGTCGGGGGGGCTGACGACAGATACGCAGTATTTT | CASSESGGLTTDTQYF
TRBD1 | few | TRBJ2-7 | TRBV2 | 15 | TGTGCCAGCAACCGGGACAGGGGGATGAACTACGAGCAGTACTTC | CASNRDRGMNYEQYF
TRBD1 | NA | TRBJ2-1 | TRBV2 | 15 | TGTGCCAGCAGCCGGGGACAGAGCTCCTACAATGAGCAGTTCTTC | CASSRGQSSYNEQFF
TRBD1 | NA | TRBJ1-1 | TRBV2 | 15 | TGTGCCAGCAGTGAAGACCCACAGGGGGGCACTGAAGCTTTCTTT | CASSEDPQGGTEAFF
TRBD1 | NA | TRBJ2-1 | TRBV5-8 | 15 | TGTGCCAGCAGCAGCCGGGACAGGAGAGACAATGAGCAGTTCTTC | CASSSRDRRDNEQFF
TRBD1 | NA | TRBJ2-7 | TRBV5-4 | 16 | TGTGCCAGCAGCTTGGCCCCGGACAGGGCCCCCTACGAGCAGTACTTC | CASSLAPDRAPYEQYF